This T cell receptor (beta chain) was profiled in a study of regulatory T cells in long-lasting Graves disease. Study-level results: With persistent disease, TRBV28, TRBJ1-2 and TRBJ2-5 were the favored segments.

The J segment lost 5 bases and the V segment lost 2 bases, leaving 14 bases of the junction unmatched. The CDR3 sequence is 18 residues long. Germline V lookup: CDR1 SGHVS, CDR2 FNYEAQ. In building TCR beta libraries, iRepertoire HTBI primers were used together with Arm-PCR of CDR3 regions. TCRdb reprocessed the multiplex PCR reads with MiXCR, giving one entry per CDR3 protein. The repertoire holds approximately 360,000 distinct CDR3 sequences, roughly 12% seen once, with over 15% in the top ten. This clonotype has ten or more counts. Antigen unknown. The time point: newly diagnosed GD, antithyroid drugs for less than 3 months. Researchers made the TCR library from RNA that was extracted from PBMCs. These data were also reused for a study on T cells in Graves' hyperthyroidism and ophthalmopathy. From that second work: Each patient was aged 18 to 65 and had newly diagnosed hyperthyroidism of under 2 months' duration.

V usage is TRBV7-6 and J usage is TRBJ2-1, with 8 positions matching TRBD2. This sequence was found in a woman younger than 30 with Graves disease. Sequences were derived from peripheral blood mononuclear cells (PBMCs), sampled at new diagnosis, from a patient treated with antithyroid drugs. The DNA for the CDR3 is TGTGCCAGCAGCTTAACTCCCATGCGGGGGGCCCCCCACAATGAGCAGTTCTTC. Translating it yields CASSLTPMRGAPHNEQFF. Combining the CDR3 with reference TRBV7-6 and TRBJ2-1 gives the whole variable domain GAGVSQSPRYKVTKRGQDVALRCDPISGHVSLYWYRQALGQGPEFLTYFNYEAQQDKSGLPNDRFSAERPEGSISTLTIQRTEQRDSAMYRCASSLTPMRGAPHNEQFFGPGTRLTVL.